This T cell receptor beta chain emerged from a study of post-analysis software for immune sequencing data. Study-wide results and limits: Controls showed lower frequencies than patients for roughly 5 TRBV segments, and TRBV5-6, TRBV5-1 and TRBV20-1 were among these.

Turning to this clonotype: Its antigen is not identified. Its ends do not fully match the called genes, so a read error is possible.

Unique molecular identifiers were built into the TCR beta cDNA libraries. TCRdb recomputed calls from the PCR reads with MiXCR, one row per CDR3 protein. This table has more than 350,000 distinct CDR3 sequences, 39% appearing once. Per the germline V gene, CDR1 is MNHEY and CDR2 is SMNVEV (reference sequence). This CDR3 spans 13 amino acids. The TCR was taken from a girl aged 2-10 years with multiple sclerosis. V and J are TRBV27 and TRBJ1-2, with 8 positions matching TRBD1. The sequencing input was blood. CDR3: CASGLTGDYGYTF. Written as DNA, the CDR3 is TGTGCCAGCGGTTTGACAGGGGACTATGGCTACACCTTC.